This T cell receptor (beta chain) was captured in a study of T cells in localized non-small cell lung cancer. Findings and caveats of the study: In adjacent lung, a median around 55 of the top 100 tumor clones were found. Since sequencing was restricted to only one region of the tumor, intratumor heterogeneity remains a possibility. Higher blood T cell density tracked longer overall survival. Tumor trailed uninvolved adjacent lung in T cell clonality, which peaked there.

This CDR3 spans 11 amino acids. CDR1 and CDR2 (germline): DFQATT, SNEGSKA (reference sequence). The V end lost 6 bases, the J end lost 7 bases, and 10 bases lay between the germline ends. Measured with immunoSEQ multiplex PCR; TCRdb has only the in-frame clones, and not every one. Of about 40,000 clones listed, 91% are singletons. A word on this clone: Its cognate antigen is unknown.

The receptor was derived from a woman aged 40-75 years with stage II lung adenocarcinoma. The chain combines TRBV20-1 with TRBJ2-1; the D gene is possibly TRBD2 (6 bases). Sequencing used PBMCs, obtained before any cancer treatment. The CDR3 loop is CSAEGRNEQFF. The CDR3 nucleotides are TGCAGTGCGGAGGGACGAAATGAGCAGTTCTTC.